This TCR beta chain was found in a study of T cells in Graves' hyperthyroidism and ophthalmopathy. Study-level points and caveats: Stable hyperthyroidism was separated from ophthalmopathy by a model based on 13 V-J features. Most expanded thyroid clonotypes above 0.001 also appeared in blood. For ophthalmopathy, model prediction preceded onset by a median approximately 6 months.

The count of this clonotype is one. Its antigen remains unidentified. The CDR3 has 17 amino acids. V shed 3 bases and J shed 1 base, with 15 bases lying between them. The germline V gene has CDR1 KGHSH and CDR2 LQKENI. Amplified TCR beta CDR3 regions came from RNA transcripts. HTBI primers were employed in a first-round RT-PCR of the TCR CDR3. A single record per CDR3 protein comes from TCRdb applying MiXCR to the multiplex PCR reads. In the table there are 650,000 to 750,000 distinct CDR3 sequences, 13% to 15% of which are singletons. Graves' hyperthyroidism was deemed stable absent ophthalmopathy progression within 18 months.

The sample taken for sequencing was blood. The sequence was collected from a woman aged 18-29 years with Graves' hyperthyroidism. The chain joins TRBV18 to TRBJ1-4; D unresolved. The CDR3 DNA reads TGTGCCAGCTCACCCCCAGGAGGCCTCTTAACTAATGAAAAACTGTTTTTT. Encoded protein: CASSPPGGLLTNEKLFF.